Shown below are 32 T cell receptor beta chains from a single sample sequenced in a study of shared clonotypes between healthy human individuals. The data were produced by immunoSEQ multiplex PCR, yet TCRdb's version contains in-frame clones alone and is incomplete. Of millions of clones detected, less than 95% appear once; the ten largest clones hold approximately 1.2%. Positively selected for CCR7, the CD45RO-negative cells used as naive CD8 cells excluded terminally differentiated effector memory CD45RA+ cells. The sample was naive CD8+ T cells sorted from blood. Receptor source: a man between 18 and 35 years old in good health.

The chain links TRBV7-9 to TRBJ1-1, with 7 bases aligning to TRBD1. With V trimmed by 4 bases and J by 10 bases, 9 bases remained unmatched. CDR3 length: 13 residues. The germline V gene has CDR1 SEHNR and CDR2 FQNEAQ (reference sequence). The CDR3 reads CASSSPGGSGAFF. The CDR3 nucleotides read TGTGCCAGCAGCTCCCCAGGGGGGAGCGGAGCTTTCTTT.

In this sample, this clone turned up once. The CDR3 DNA follows: TGTGCCACCGCCTCAAGTGAGGACTATGGCTACACCTTC. This codes for CATASSEDYGYTF. J is TRBJ1-2 and V is TRBV10-3; no clear D gene. The CDR3 is 13 residues long. V shed 10 bases and J shed 3 bases, with 15 bases lying between them. Germline CDR1 and CDR2: ENHRY and SYGVKD.

The chain joins TRBV7-9 to TRBJ1-6, with 7 bases that match TRBD1. The CDR3 has 14 amino acids. V shed 5 bases, J shed 6 bases, and the junction held 4 bases outside the gene matches. CDR1 is SEHNR and CDR2 is FQNEAQ in the germline V gene (reference sequence). CDR3 nucleotide sequence: TGTGCCAGCAGCCCAGGGGGGACTAATTCACCCCTCCACTTT. Encoded protein: CASSPGGTNSPLHF. Using reference TRBV7-9 and TRBJ1-6 for the parts outside the CDR3, the full variable domain is DTGVSQNPRHKITKRGQNVTFRCDPISEHNRLYWYRQTLGQGPEFLTYFQNEAQLEKSRLLSDRFSAERPKGSFSTLEIQRTEQGDSAMYLCASSPGGTNSPLHFGNGTRLTVT.

The J gene is TRBJ2-3, the V gene TRBV12-1; the DNA was not used to check the table's D call, TRBD2. TRBV12-1 is noted as a pseudogene. This CDR3 has 14 amino acids. The CDR3 is CASSCRLKTDTQYF. The CDR3 bases are TGTGCCAGCAGCTGCCGACTAAAAACAGATACGCAGTATTTT.

V and J are TRBV5-8 and TRBJ2-7; 9 positions match TRBD1. This CDR3 spans 16 amino acids. Germline values: CDR1 SGHTS, CDR2 YDEGEE. V dropped 5 bases and J dropped 0; count of bases not matched to a gene: 9. The chain's CDR3 is CASRSRSTGGSYEQYF. In nucleotides, the CDR3 is TGTGCCAGCAGGTCACGATCGACAGGGGGCTCCTACGAGCAGTACTTC.

Points on this clone: Other DNA sequences in this specimen translate into the identical CDR3. The chain carries TRBV7-9 and TRBJ2-7; TRBD1 aligns across 7 bases. This CDR3 has 14 residues. CDR1 is SEHNR and CDR2 is FQNEAQ in the germline V gene (reference sequence). J was trimmed by 2 bases and V by 2 bases; bases with no gene match: 3. The CDR3 DNA reads as TGTGCCAGCAGCTTAACCGGGACAGCCTACGAGCAGTACTTC. It yields the protein CASSLTGTAYEQYF.

The chain has TRBV5-1 and TRBJ2-7, with TRBD2 identical over 12 bases. CDR3 length equals 15 residues. V was clipped by 4 bases and J by 2 bases; unmatched bases: 4. CDR1 is SGHRS and CDR2 is YFSETQ in the germline V gene. The chain's CDR3 is CASSLAGGPPYEQYF. CDR3 bases: TGCGCCAGCAGCCTAGCGGGGGGGCCCCCCTACGAGCAGTACTTC.

CDR3 bases: TGTGCCAGTAGTATAGCCGGGACCCTCAATCAGCCCCAGCATTTT. Translated, it gives CASSIAGTLNQPQHF. The chain has TRBV19 and TRBJ1-5, with D possibly matching TRBD1 (5 bases). CDR1 is LNHDA and CDR2 is SQIVND in the germline V gene (reference sequence). V lost 1 base and J lost 3, with 10 bases in between. CDR3 length: 15 residues.

For the CDR3, the DNA is TGTGCCAGCAGCTTAACCCTTTCGCATTCTTCCTACAATGAGCAGTTCTTC. This codes for CASSLTLSHSSYNEQFF. J is TRBJ2-1 and V is TRBV7-3; unclear D gene. This CDR3 comprises 17 residues. The germline gives CDR1 SGHTA, CDR2 FQGTGA. V lost 0 bases, J lost 1 base, and 13 bases lay in between.

J is TRBJ1-5 and V is TRBV4-2; 10 nucleotides agree with TRBD1. V shed 0 bases and J 3 bases; nucleotides not matched to a gene: 11. Germline V gene sequence: CDR1 LGHNA, CDR2 YNFKEQ. The CDR3 loop spans 19 amino acids. CDR3 DNA sequence: TGTGCCAGCAGCCAAGACCCTTTTTTGGGACAGGGGCCCAATCAGCCCCAGCATTTT. This codes for CASSQDPFLGQGPNQPQHF.

The J gene is TRBJ1-2, the V gene TRBV21-1. TRBV21-1 is classified as a pseudogene. CDR3 length: 14 residues. The CDR3 protein is CASSKRGPNYGYTF. CDR3 coding DNA: TGTGCCAGCAGCAAACGGGGCCCTAACTATGGCTACACCTTC.

This clone was picked up one time. The chain couples TRBV5-6 to TRBJ2-7; TRBD2 might be the D (6 bases). CDR3 length equals 14 residues. The V end was cut by 0 bases, the J end by 6 bases, with 13 bases between. Germline CDR1 is SGHDT and CDR2 is YYEEEE. The CDR3 DNA is TGTGCCAGCAGCTTGGGAGGGGACTTCGGCGAGCAGTACTTC. It encodes CASSLGGDFGEQYF.

This chain links TRBV2 with TRBJ1-5; D is ambiguous. CDR1 SNHLY and CDR2 FYNNEI come from the germline V gene. The V and J ends lost 3 bases and 0 bases respectively, with 9 bases between them. The CDR3 is made up of 15 amino acids. As DNA, the CDR3 is TGTGCCAGCAGTGATGTGGCCGTTAGCAATCAGCCCCAGCATTTT. Protein: CASSDVAVSNQPQHF.

Worth noting for this clone: Additional DNA sequences in this sample encode the identical CDR3. The J gene is TRBJ1-1, the V gene TRBV4-1; unclear D gene. The germline V gene encodes CDR1 MGHRA and CDR2 YSYEKL. This CDR3 has 14 residues. Trimming took off 0 bases at V and 2 bases at J, with 7 bases between the two ends. The CDR3 sequence: CASSQDPLNTEAFF. In DNA form, the CDR3 reads TGCGCCAGCAGCCAAGACCCTCTAAACACTGAAGCTTTCTTT.

J is TRBJ2-5 and V is TRBV5-1; TRBD1 aligns across 7 bases. Trimming took 3 bases from V and 2 from J; bases not matched to a gene: 4. Germline assignment: CDR1 SGHRS and CDR2 YFSETQ. The CDR3 covers 14 residues. As DNA, the CDR3 is TGCGCCAGCAGCTGGGGACAGACTCAAGAGACCCAGTACTTC. This sequence encodes CASSWGQTQETQYF.

The chain recombines TRBV2 with TRBJ1-4, with a tentative D call TRBD1 (6 bases). Germline CDR1 is SNHLY and CDR2 is FYNNEI. The CDR3 contains 17 residues. V lost 0 bases and J lost 3, with 14 bases in between. DNA of the CDR3: TGTGCCAGCAGTGAAGCTTCCACGACAGGCCCTAATGAAAAACTGTTTTTT. This translates into CASSEASTTGPNEKLFF.

This chain connects TRBV9 to TRBJ2-7; TRBD2 aligns across 7 bases. This CDR3 has 15 amino acids. The V gene end was trimmed by 3 bases and the J gene end by 2 bases; junction bases not matched to a gene: 8. Germline V lookup: CDR1 SGDLS, CDR2 YYNGEE. Here the CDR3 DNA reads TGTGCCAGCAGCGCCTATGACAGCGGGGCCTACGAGCAGTACTTC. Its translation is CASSAYDSGAYEQYF.

The chain recombines TRBV9 with TRBJ2-1; D is possibly TRBD2 (5 bases). This CDR3 is 12 amino acids long. Germline CDR1 and CDR2: SGDLS and YYNGEE. Deletions cut 5 bases from V and 9 bases from J, with 12 bases between. CDR3 protein: CASRGIEGEQFF. The CDR3 DNA reads TGTGCCAGCAGAGGTATAGAGGGTGAGCAGTTCTTC.

This chain joins TRBV6-1 and TRBJ1-5, with D unresolved. V was pared by 2 bases and J by 4 bases, with 6 bases between. The CDR3 length is 13 residues. Germline CDR1 and CDR2: MNHNS and SASEGT. The CDR3 here is CASSEIGNQPQHF. The CDR3 coding sequence is TGTGCCAGCAGTGAAATCGGGAATCAGCCCCAGCATTTT.

This rearrangement joins TRBV7-9 to TRBJ2-7, with 7 bases identical to TRBD2. The V and J ends lost 5 bases and 5 bases, in that order; junction bases with no gene match: 9. The CDR3 has 14 residues. Per the germline V gene, CDR1 is SEHNR and CDR2 is FQNEAQ (reference sequence). The chain's CDR3 is CASSPRGGSHEQYF. The CDR3 DNA reads as TGTGCCAGCAGCCCCCGGGGCGGGAGCCACGAGCAGTACTTC. Filled out from reference TRBV7-9 and TRBJ2-7, the complete variable domain reads DTGVSQNPRHKITKRGQNVTFRCDPISEHNRLYWYRQTLGQGPEFLTYFQNEAQLEKSRLLSDRFSAERPKGSFSTLEIQRTEQGDSAMYLCASSPRGGSHEQYFGPGTRLTVT.

Concerning this clone itself: This sample also contains other DNA sequences that code for the same CDR3. The chain employs TRBV11-2 and TRBJ2-7; D not resolved. Trimming shortened V by 0 bases and J by 3 bases, and 3 bases separated the two germline ends. There are 12 residues in the CDR3. Germline CDR1 SGHAT, CDR2 FQNNGV. The CDR3: CASSLDDYEQYF. As DNA, the CDR3 is TGTGCCAGCAGCTTAGATGACTACGAGCAGTACTTC.

This chain connects TRBV7-6 to TRBJ2-7; 11 bases fit TRBD2. The V gene's germline CDR1 is SGHVS and CDR2 FNYEAQ. The CDR3 totals 18 residues. With 5 bases clipped from V and 0 bases from J, the junction kept 12 bases outside the gene matches. The CDR3 DNA reads TGTGCCAGCAGCCGGGGACTAGCGGCCAAATGGAGCTCCTACGAGCAGTACTTC. Protein sequence: CASSRGLAAKWSSYEQYF.

The V gene is TRBV11-2, the J gene TRBJ1-5, with D tentatively TRBD1 (6 bases). Germline V gene data show CDR1 as SGHAT and CDR2 as FQNNGV. The CDR3 is 16 amino acids. The V end was cut by 0 bases, the J end by 6 bases, with 15 bases between. CDR3 loop: CASSLDVSGVPQPQHF. Here the CDR3 DNA reads TGTGCCAGCAGCTTAGATGTATCAGGGGTTCCTCAGCCCCAGCATTTT.

This clone showed up just once. The chain is built from TRBV6-1 and TRBJ2-6; D remains unclear. CDR3 length: 16 residues. V shed 1 base and J shed 0 bases, with 7 bases lying between them. Germline loops: CDR1 MNHNS, CDR2 SASEGT. CDR3 residues: CASSEVMDSGANVLTF. CDR3 DNA sequence: TGTGCCAGCAGTGAAGTTATGGACTCTGGGGCCAACGTCCTGACTTTC.

The chain uses TRBV11-2 and TRBJ2-7; 9 nucleotides line up with TRBD1. CDR1 SGHAT and CDR2 FQNNGV come from the germline V gene. With 6 bases clipped from V and 5 bases from J, the junction kept 8 bases outside the gene matches. This CDR3 comprises 14 residues. The CDR3 is CASSWGGTGNEQYF. The CDR3 DNA sequence: TGTGCCAGCAGTTGGGGAGGGACAGGGAACGAGCAGTACTTC.

The chain employs TRBV27 and TRBJ2-5; TRBD1 matches 9 bases. CDR1 and CDR2 (germline): MNHEY, SMNVEV (reference sequence). J was trimmed by 4 bases and V by 5 bases; bases with no gene match: 14. The length of the CDR3 is 17 residues. The CDR3 loop is CASSPWTGEVLRETQYF. CDR3 sequence (DNA): TGTGCCAGCAGTCCCTGGACAGGGGAGGTATTGAGAGAGACCCAGTACTTC.

This chain uses TRBV4-1 with TRBJ1-4, with D perhaps TRBD1 (5 bases). Trimming cost V 3 bases and J 5 bases, with 13 bases left between them. CDR1 MGHRA and CDR2 YSYEKL come from the germline V gene. The CDR3 is 15 residues long. CDR3 DNA sequence: TGCGCCAGCAGCCAGCCCGGGACGGCGAATGAAAAACTGTTTTTT. Residues: CASSQPGTANEKLFF.

Notes on this clone: The same CDR3 can be traced to other DNA sequences in this sample. The chain recombines TRBV6-5 with TRBJ2-2; D possibly corresponds to TRBD2 (6 bases). The CDR3 sequence is 15 residues long. Trimming stripped 0 bases from V and 4 bases from J, with 9 bases between. Germline V gene lookup returns CDR1 MNHEY and CDR2 SVGAGI. The chain's CDR3 is CASSYSSEGTGELFF. Written as DNA, the CDR3 is TGTGCCAGCAGTTACTCCTCGGAGGGCACCGGGGAGCTGTTTTTT.

The chain uses TRBV5-6 and TRBJ2-3, with D perhaps matching TRBD1 (6 bases). CDR3 length: 13 residues. Germline V CDR1 and CDR2: SGHDT, YYEEEE. Trimming removed 6 bases from V and 6 bases from J, with 14 bases in between. The CDR3 here is CASNSPGHDTQYF. CDR3 coding DNA: TGTGCCAGCAATAGCCCGGGACACGATACGCAGTATTTT.

On this clone: The sample has other DNA sequences that encode this CDR3 too. The chain is built from TRBV13 and TRBJ2-7; 7 nucleotides line up with TRBD1. Germline CDR1 and CDR2: PRHDT and FYEKMQ (reference sequence). This CDR3 is 14 amino acids long. V lost 4 bases and J lost 2; bases outside the gene matches: 5. CDR3 residues: CASSSRDRTYEQYF. For the CDR3, the DNA is TGTGCCAGCAGCTCCCGGGACAGAACCTACGAGCAGTACTTC.

As DNA, the CDR3 is TGTGCCAGCAGTTTATGGGGGGGCGGCGAGCAGTACTTC. Its translation: CASSLWGGGEQYF. The chain recombines TRBV28 with TRBJ2-7; D could derive from TRBD1 or TRBD2 (6 bases each). Germline CDR1 is MDHEN and CDR2 is SYDVKM. V was cut by 0 bases and J by 6 bases, with 9 bases left in between. This CDR3 is built from 13 residues.

The CDR3 protein is CASSPLEGLGYNEQFF. In nucleotides, the CDR3 is TGCGCCAGCAGCCCCCTCGAGGGATTGGGCTACAATGAGCAGTTCTTC. The chain couples TRBV4-1 to TRBJ2-1; D is possibly TRBD2 (5 bases). V was trimmed by 4 bases and J by 3 bases, leaving 16 bases between them. The germline CDR1 and CDR2 sequences are MGHRA and YSYEKL. The length of the CDR3 is 16 residues.